This T cell receptor (beta chain) emerged from a study of T cells after yellow fever vaccination (dated by TCRdb to between 2019 and 2020). Study-level background: Libraries from fractions with low cell numbers were prepared with the SMART-Seq v4 Ultra Low Input RNA kit. To follow T-cell clones before and after primary and booster YFV17D yellow fever vaccination, bulk TCR alpha and beta repertoires were sequenced over time. Two healthy male donors made up the cohort, one aged 18 to 30 years and the other aged 30 to 40 years. Blood samples were taken at several timepoints before and after primary and secondary immunization, and bulk PBMC replicates and cell subsets were isolated. What the authors observed across the whole study: Because abundant contaminating clonotypes from the bulk population could be contained in FACS-sorted repertoires, computational filtering was required. A small fraction of clonotypes appeared in both the CD4 and CD8 compartments, likely as a result of convergent recombination. The secondary T-cell response was found to be weaker but faster than the primary response, with a peak reached on day 5 rather than on day 15. Because only a couple of donors were included in the study, the extent to which the findings can be generalized is limited. Most clones expanded after primary vaccination (96% of CD4 and about 85% of CD8) were re-detected after the booster, suggesting that broad memory maintenance occurred.

Points on this clonotype: Which antigen it targets is not known. The record has no base qualities; no much larger clone is one base away.

TCR cDNA was synthesized by 5'RACE template switching, which introduced a universal primer site and unique molecular identifiers. Priming of cDNA synthesis was performed from both the TCR alpha and TCR beta constant segments. Library amplification used two PCR steps, and the second PCR step added sample barcodes and sequencing adapters. Sequencing of libraries was performed on Illumina HiSeq 2500 (2x100 bp) or NovaSeq (2x150 bp). Turning to the authors' computational methods: MIGEC handled demultiplexing of reads and collapsing into UMI consensus sequences, while MiXCR performed V(D)J alignment. Using edgeR on replicate PBMC samples, clonotypes were called vaccine-responding if FDR was below 0.01 and the log2 fold change was above 5 up to day 15. Each bulk clonotype was labeled CD4 or CD8 based on which sequenced repertoire, CD4 or CD8, contained the clonotype at higher abundance. Using fastp at Q25 and MiXCR, TCRdb reprocessed the public reads and kept productive beta chains. Identical CDR3 proteins give one entry, which carries the most common genes and DNA. The V and J calls and clone size come from TCRdb's table, not from the authors' own analysis. Present in this sample are 350,000 or so distinct CDR3 sequences, approximately 8% of which were seen just once. In total, the top ten clones hold 17% of the sample.

Reading the label with the study, this specimen's treatment or condition is: live attenuated yellow fever vaccine strain. At each blood-draw timepoint, two biological replicates of bulk PBMCs were obtained. A standard Ficoll-Paque protocol was used to isolate PBMCs from peripheral blood. RNA was extracted with TriZol from bulk PBMCs, CD4 and CD8 fractions, and dextramer-positive and dextramer-negative fractions. Trimming takes 0 bases from V and 3 bases from J, and the germline ends sit 8 bases apart. There are 14 amino acids in the CDR3, from cysteine to phenylalanine inclusive. Just CDR3 DNA is preserved here, 42 bases in frame from base 1. CDR1 and CDR2, per the germline V gene, are KGHSH and LQKENI.

This chain is built from TRBV18 and TRBJ2-5; a weak D assignment points to TRBD2 (6 bases agree). The sequencing here drew on PBMCs, taken approximately 40 days after the first yellow fever vaccination. The source is a man aged 18 to 29 who received the YFV17D yellow fever vaccine. The DNA is TGTGCCAGCTCACCACCGTGGGGGGAAGAGACCCAGTACTTC. Its translation is CASSPPWGEETQYF.